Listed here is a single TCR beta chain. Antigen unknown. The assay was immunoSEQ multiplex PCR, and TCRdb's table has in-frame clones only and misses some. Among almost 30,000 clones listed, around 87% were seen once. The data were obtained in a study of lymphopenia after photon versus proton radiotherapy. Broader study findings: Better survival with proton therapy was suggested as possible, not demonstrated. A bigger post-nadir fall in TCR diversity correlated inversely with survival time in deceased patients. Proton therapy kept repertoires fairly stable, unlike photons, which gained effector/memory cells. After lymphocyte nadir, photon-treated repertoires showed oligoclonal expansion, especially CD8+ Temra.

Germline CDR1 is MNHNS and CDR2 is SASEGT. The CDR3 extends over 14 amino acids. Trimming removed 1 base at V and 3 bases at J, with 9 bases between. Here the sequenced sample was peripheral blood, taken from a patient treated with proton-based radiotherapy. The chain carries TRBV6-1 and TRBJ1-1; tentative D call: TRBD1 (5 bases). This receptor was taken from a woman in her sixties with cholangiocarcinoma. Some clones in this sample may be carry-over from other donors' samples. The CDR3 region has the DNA TGTGCCAGCAGTGAAGTGTCAGGGTACACTGAAGCTTTCTTT. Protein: CASSEVSGYTEAFF.